The clone carrying this T cell receptor (beta chain) was picked up a small number of times. No antigen is known for it. These data are taken from a study of cytomegalovirus exposure and HLA in healthy donors. Losses at the gene ends were 6 bases for V and 11 bases for J; bases not matched to a gene: 12. Germline-derived CDR1 and CDR2 are LGHNT and FRNRAP. The CDR3 spans 13 residues. Broader study findings: TCR beta chains numbering more than 150 were designated cytomegalovirus-associated. DRB1 had the most TCR associations and HLA-C the fewest, a later analysis found, with rates varying by HLA locus. A later analysis appeared to link common viral pathogens to several of the most significant clusters.

The PCR used 60 Vbeta and 13 Jbeta primers. Only in-frame clones appear in the TCRdb table, and some are missing; sequencing was by immunoSEQ multiplex PCR. The table shows about 160,000 clones, with roughly 80% occurring only once. The chain combines TRBV12-5 with TRBJ2-5, with 7 bases that match TRBD2. The sample consisted of PBMCs. The TCR sequence derives from a male donor in good health and CMV-seropositive. CDR3 bases: TGTGCTAGTGGGAGCGGGATAACGGGGGAGCAGTACTTC. It yields the protein CASGSGITGEQYF.